The 25 T cell receptor beta chains below come from one sample, sequenced in a study of response to subunit inactivated influenza vaccine. TCRdb processed the RT-PCR reads anew with MiXCR; each CDR3 protein has one entry. Of about 830,000 distinct CDR3 sequences detected, 18% appear once; the ten largest clones hold 11%. The material sequenced was PBMCs from blood, taken around 5 days after vaccination. These TCRs come from a man aged 50 or older who received an inactivated influenza vaccine.

The CDR3: CASSDPGGSHEQYF. The CDR3 nucleotides read TGTGCCAGCAGTGACCCCGGGGGGTCCCACGAGCAGTACTTC. The V call is TRBV25-1, the J call TRBJ2-7; 7 nucleotides line up with TRBD2. The V and J ends lost 3 bases and 5 bases, in that order; junction bases with no gene match: 7. Germline values: CDR1 MGHDK, CDR2 SYGVNS. CDR3 size: 14 residues.

This clonotype appeared many times. This chain connects TRBV11-2 to TRBJ1-2, with D possibly matching TRBD1 (5 bases). This CDR3 is built from 15 residues. Germline V gene sequence: CDR1 SGHAT, CDR2 FQNNGV. The CDR3 protein is CAGGAQFGTENGYTF. CDR3 bases: TGTGCAGGTGGTGCACAATTTGGGACCGAAAATGGCTACACCTTC. Using reference TRBV11-2 and TRBJ1-2 for the parts outside the CDR3, the full variable domain is EAGVAQSPRYKIIEKRQSVAFWCNPISGHATLYWYQQILGQGPKLLIQFQNNGVVDDSQLPKDRFSAERLKGVDSTLKIQPAKLEDSAVYLCAGGAQFGTENGYTFGSGTRLTVV.

V and J are TRBV7-9 and TRBJ1-4; 7 positions agree with TRBD1. Germline CDR1 and CDR2: SEHNR and FQNEAQ (reference sequence). CDR3 length: 14 residues. After removal of 5 bases from V and 4 bases from J, the junction contained 4 bases not matched to a gene. CDR3 loop: CASSTDRNNEKLFF. The CDR3 DNA sequence: TGTGCCAGCAGCACGGACAGGAATAATGAAAAACTGTTTTTT.

J is TRBJ1-6 and V is TRBV11-2, with a tentative D call TRBD1 (5 bases). Germline-derived CDR1 and CDR2 are SGHAT and FQNNGV. The CDR3 consists of 15 residues. The V end lost 2 bases, the J end lost 9 bases, and 14 bases lay between the germline ends. DNA for the CDR3: TGTGCCAGCAGCTTAACCTCAGGGAATGGTTCACCCCTCCACTTT. This sequence encodes CASSLTSGNGSPLHF.

The CDR3 DNA reads TGTGCCAGCAGCTCCGCGGGTGGCTATGGCTACACCTTC. This encodes CASSSAGGYGYTF. The chain has TRBV11-2 and TRBJ1-2; D is ambiguous. The V end was cut by 4 bases, the J end by 4 bases, with 10 bases between. Germline-derived CDR1 and CDR2 are SGHAT and FQNNGV. CDR3 length equals 13 residues.

The rearrangement joins TRBV14 to TRBJ2-5, with a tentative D call TRBD2 (5 bases). Germline values: CDR1 SGHDN, CDR2 FVKESK. The V end lost 3 bases, the J end lost 0 bases, and 20 bases lay between the germline ends. The CDR3 is 18 residues long. The CDR3 DNA follows: TGTGCCAGCAGCCATCCCCCGCCCTGGGAGTTCCACCAAGAGACCCAGTACTTC. This codes for CASSHPPPWEFHQETQYF.

V and J are TRBV28 and TRBJ2-2; 13 nucleotides agree with TRBD2. CDR1 MDHEN and CDR2 SYDVKM come from the germline V gene. Trimming took 4 bases from V and 6 from J; bases not matched to a gene: 11. The CDR3 is 18 amino acids. CDR3 amino acids: CASSYLLAGGPRAGELFF. CDR3 DNA: TGTGCCAGCAGTTACCTACTAGCGGGGGGGCCTCGCGCCGGGGAGCTGTTTTTT.

This clonotype occurred a few times. The chain uses TRBV12-3 or TRBV12-4 and TRBJ1-1; D not certain. Trimming shortened V by 3 bases and J by 7 bases, and 9 bases separated the two germline ends. This CDR3 has 12 residues. In DNA, the CDR3 is TGTGCCAGCAGTTTCGGTGGGTTTGAAGCTTTCTTT. Its translation is CASSFGGFEAFF.

The rearrangement links TRBV4-3 to TRBJ2-5, with 13 bases that match TRBD2. The germline gives CDR1 LGHNA, CDR2 YSLEER. Trimming took 4 bases from V and 5 from J; bases not matched to a gene: 13. The CDR3 has 18 amino acids. In nucleotides, the CDR3 is TGCGCCAGCAGCCGGGAACTAGCGGGGGGGCTAAGGGCGGAGACCCAGTACTTC. Its protein is CASSRELAGGLRAETQYF.

The J gene is TRBJ2-1, the V gene TRBV20-1; either TRBD1 or TRBD2 may fit D (5 bases each). The V end was cut by 6 bases, the J end by 0 bases, with 12 bases between. The CDR3 is 14 amino acids. CDR1 and CDR2 (germline): DFQATT, SNEGSKA (reference sequence). CDR3 nucleotide sequence: TGCAGTGCCGCCGGGACGAGCTCCTACAATGAGCAGTTCTTC. Its protein product is CSAAGTSSYNEQFF.

This clonotype was observed a handful of times. The CDR3 reads CASAARQSSSYEQYF. The CDR3 DNA follows: TGTGCCAGCGCGGCTAGACAGAGCAGCTCCTACGAGCAGTACTTC. J is TRBJ2-7 and V is TRBV12-3 or TRBV12-4; tentatively, D is TRBD1 (5 bases). The V and J ends lost 8 bases and 0 bases respectively, with 17 bases between them. This CDR3 has 15 amino acids.

This chain links TRBV12-3 or TRBV12-4 with TRBJ1-5; 7 bases align to TRBD1. This CDR3 comprises 15 residues. V gave up 3 bases and J gave up 4 bases; unmatched junction bases: 6. CDR3 protein: CASSLTGSGNQPQHF. The CDR3 nucleotides are TGTGCCAGCAGTTTGACAGGGAGTGGAAATCAGCCCCAGCATTTT.

This clonotype came up a few times. This chain links TRBV21-1 with TRBJ2-7; no check of the table's D call, TRBD1, against the DNA was made. TRBV21-1 is designated a pseudogene. The CDR3 has 16 residues. Written as DNA, the CDR3 is TGTGCCAGCAGCACGTTGCCGGGACAGAGCTCCTACGAGCAGTACTTC. This encodes CASSTLPGQSSYEQYF.

This clonotype was picked up many times. The chain carries TRBV10-3 and TRBJ1-1; maybe TRBD1 (6 bases). The CDR3 is 13 residues long. Germline V gene sequence: CDR1 ENHRY, CDR2 SYGVKD. The germline V and J ends were trimmed by 4 bases and 6 bases, with 12 bases remaining between them. The CDR3 is CAISVGGGAEAFF. The DNA of the CDR3 is TGTGCCATCAGTGTAGGGGGGGGAGCTGAAGCTTTCTTT.

The rearrangement uses TRBV6-2 or TRBV6-3 and TRBJ1-6; the D is unclear. Between the trimmed V and J ends, which lost 5 bases and 14 bases, there was a span of 13 bases. CDR3 size: 12 residues. CDR1 and CDR2 from the germline V gene are MNHEY and SVGEGT. The CDR3 region is CASSGRFGALHF. DNA for the CDR3: TGTGCCAGCAGTGGCCGGTTCGGAGCCCTCCACTTT.

The V gene is TRBV12-3 or TRBV12-4, the J gene TRBJ2-7, with 8 bases matching TRBD1. Trimming removed 5 bases from V and 4 bases from J; junction bases left unmatched: 10. This CDR3 is 15 amino acids long. Written as DNA, the CDR3 is TGTGCCAGCAGTGCGAGACAGGGGATGGGGTACGAGCAGTACTTC. It codes for CASSARQGMGYEQYF.

The chain carries TRBV30 and TRBJ1-2; 7 nucleotides line up with TRBD1. After removal of 2 bases from V and 7 bases from J, the junction contained 10 bases not matched to a gene. Looked up from germline, CDR1 is GTSNPN and CDR2 is SVGIG (reference sequence). CDR3 size: 14 residues. The CDR3 DNA reads as TGTGCCTGGAGTCAGTCAACGACAGGGAGTGGCTACACCTTC. It translates to CAWSQSTTGSGYTF. The whole variable domain, filled in from reference TRBV30 and TRBJ1-2, reads SQTIHQWPATLVQPVGSPLSLECTVEGTSNPNLYWYRQAAGRGLQLLFYSVGIGQISSEVPQNLSASRPQDRQFILSSKKLLLSDSGFYLCAWSQSTTGSGYTFGSGTRLTVV.

In this sample, this clonotype turned up a few times. The chain links TRBV7-9 to TRBJ1-1; the D is unclear. The CDR3 is made up of 14 amino acids. Germline loops: CDR1 SEHNR, CDR2 FQNEAQ (reference sequence). V lost 1 base and J 0 bases, leaving 6 bases between the germline ends. CDR3 bases: TGTGCCAGCAGCTTAGTCCTAGTGAACACTGAAGCTTTCTTT. Translating it yields CASSLVLVNTEAFF.

This clonotype was found a few times. The rearrangement uses TRBV4-2 and TRBJ2-3; TRBD1 is a possible D gene (6 bases). Per the germline V gene, CDR1 is LGHNA and CDR2 is YNFKEQ. V was trimmed by 4 bases and J by 0 bases, leaving 20 bases between them. The CDR3 runs 18 residues. The CDR3 reads CASSPRQEVLLSTDTQYF. The CDR3 region has the DNA TGTGCCAGCAGCCCGAGACAGGAGGTGCTTTTAAGCACAGATACGCAGTATTTT.

This clonotype has only a few counts. V and J are TRBV12-3 or TRBV12-4 and TRBJ1-6; a weak D match, TRBD1 (6 bases). V lost 6 bases to trimming and J lost 13 bases, with 10 bases between them. The CDR3 runs to 11 residues. CDR3 region: CASRQGGPLHF. DNA of the CDR3: TGTGCCAGCAGACAGGGTGGGCCCCTCCACTTT.

This clonotype showed up just a few times. This chain connects TRBV9 to TRBJ2-3, with 9 bases that match TRBD2. The CDR3 is 13 residues long. The germline CDR1 and CDR2 sequences are SGDLS and YYNGEE. Trimming removed 5 bases from V and 6 bases from J; junction bases left unmatched: 4. The CDR3 nucleotides are TGTGCCAGCAGAGGACTAGCGTCTGATACGCAGTATTTT. Protein: CASRGLASDTQYF.

The chain is built from TRBV7-2 and TRBJ2-4; D may be TRBD1 (6 bases). Trimming removed 1 base at V and 2 bases at J, with 12 bases between. The CDR3 has 16 residues. The germline gives CDR1 SGHTA, CDR2 FQGNSA. CDR3 sequence (DNA): TGTGCCAGCAGCTTAGGCGCAGGGGTTTCCAAAAACATTCAGTACTTC. This encodes CASSLGAGVSKNIQYF.

This clonotype was observed a single time. Here the CDR3 reads CATSRDLGIGKTQYF. The CDR3, as DNA: TGTGCCACCAGCAGAGATTTGGGTATCGGGAAGACCCAGTACTTC. The chain joins TRBV15 to TRBJ2-5; possible D gene TRBD2, 5 bases. The CDR3 consists of 15 residues. Germline V gives CDR1 LNHNV, CDR2 YYDKDF (reference sequence). V was shortened by 0 bases and J by 6 bases, with 14 bases between the two germline ends.

This clonotype was counted between two and nine times. The chain links TRBV9 to TRBJ2-5; tentative D call: TRBD1 (6 bases). CDR1 and CDR2 (germline): SGDLS, YYNGEE. The CDR3 totals 16 residues. The V end was cut by 4 bases, the J end by 4 bases, with 20 bases between. Here the CDR3 DNA reads TGTGCCAGCAGCCAACAACCAGGGACACCCCTAGAGACCCAGTACTTC. Translating it yields CASSQQPGTPLETQYF.

This chain joins TRBV11-2 and TRBJ2-7; TRBD2 aligns across 11 bases. V lost 6 bases to trimming and J lost 2 bases; unmatched junction nucleotides: 9. Germline V lookup: CDR1 SGHAT, CDR2 FQNNGV. CDR3 size: 16 residues. DNA of the CDR3: TGTGCCAGCAGACCCCTCCGGACTAGCGGGCCCTACGAGCAGTACTTC. Encoded protein: CASRPLRTSGPYEQYF.